This T cell receptor (beta chain) is from a study of blood T cell repertoires in COVID-19 (dated by TCRdb to 2018 to 2021). With respect to the entire study: The collaborator samples originated in the United States, Italy and Spain and spanned the acute and convalescent phases of COVID-19. The material from the prospective study consisted of cDNA or gDNA derived from T cells, B-cell-depleted T cells, or PBMCs. The dataset comprised deeply sampled blood TCRbeta repertoires from subjects exposed to, actively infected with, or recovered from COVID-19. The repertoires were released in a freely available public database meant as a resource for research on the immune response to SARS-CoV-2. Samples came from the ongoing ImmuneRACE study (first 160 participants) plus 1,254 subjects from 6 global collaborators. The sample metadata nearly always contained a de-identified subject ID, COVID-19 status, age in years and sex. Where available, HLA class I and class II types were obtained from metadata supplied by the sample provider rather than from assay-based typing.

TCRbeta CDR3 regions were amplified from genomic DNA using the immunoSEQ Assay, a bias-controlled multiplex PCR. The authors' pipeline ran thus. The number of nucleated cells in each sample was estimated from the amplification of reference gene primers within the assay. To quantify the absolute abundance of each unique TCRbeta CDR3 rearrangement, sequence reads were collapsed and filtered. Productive Simpson clonality was computed per sample as the square root of Simpson's diversity index over productive rearrangements. TCRdb retrieved this table from immuneACCESS and kept in-frame rearrangements only. Not all clones are present; in checked studies, unresolved V genes account for under half, and no reason is known for the remainder. V, J and clone size are taken as reported in that table, and D and trimming were inferred from the DNA itself. The sample includes roughly 110,000 clones, with roughly 85% observed a single time. The ten most abundant clones make up under 4% of the sample.

A word on this clone: The target of this receptor is not known. No much larger clonotype is one base removed from it; base qualities were not supplied.

The collaborating institutions used their own protocols to collect whole blood in K2EDTA tubes. For TCRbeta analysis, collaborators shipped samples as frozen whole blood, isolated PBMCs, or DNA extracted from either of those sample types. The investigation overall reported the following: Clinical and demographic metadata were provided uncurated, with the amount varying by source and participant.

Sequenced input: peripheral blood. This TCR was sampled from a man between 35 and 55 years old with acute or convalescent COVID-19.

The CDR3 here reads CATSPRGTVRNNEQFF. The bases read TGTGCCACCAGTCCTAGGGGTACCGTACGGAACAATGAGCAGTTCTTC. The receptor chain draws on TRBV24-1 and TRBJ2-1; D gene: possibly TRBD1, on 5 matching bases. The CDR3 contains 16 residues, cysteine and phenylalanine counted. This entry keeps only the CDR3 DNA: 48 bases, framed from base 1. V and J are truncated by 6 bases and 5 bases respectively, leaving an intervening sequence of 19 bases. Sequences KGHDR (CDR1) and SFDVKD (CDR2) are obtained from the germline V gene.